This passage covers 10 T cell receptor beta chains from one sample sequenced in a study of T-cell reconstitution after alpha-beta-depleted transplantation in children. Library preparation (for TCRbeta) was performed with unique molecular identifiers. MiXCR was run by TCRdb on the PCR reads, yielding one entry per CDR3 protein. The sample contains hundreds of thousands of distinct CDR3 sequences, about an eighth of which appear only once. This specimen consisted of PBMCs, obtained before TCRalphabeta/CD19-depleted stem cell transplant. The receptors derive from a girl under 10 years old with congenital amegakaryocytic thrombocytopenia, due to receive a stem cell transplant.

This rearrangement joins TRBV7-9 to TRBJ1-2; D call uncertain. Germline lookup yields CDR1 SEHNR and CDR2 FQNEAQ (reference sequence). With 2 bases removed from V and 7 bases from J, the gap between germline ends came to 8 bases. The CDR3 has 12 residues. The chain's CDR3 is CASSLLALGYTF. The CDR3 DNA follows: TGTGCCAGCAGCTTACTGGCCCTTGGCTACACCTTC.

This clonotype was seen ten or more times. The DNA is left out, because the CDR3 cannot be placed on it with certainty; the CDR3 is given as TCRdb lists it. The chain is built from TRBV9 and TRBJ2-2. The CDR3 comprises 13 residues, both ends counted. Germline CDR1 and CDR2: SGDLS and YYNGEE. CDR3 amino acids: CASRTQTPGSCFF.

This clonotype was counted ten times or more. The chain recombines TRBV12-3 or TRBV12-4 with TRBJ2-1, with TRBD1 identical over 9 bases. J lost 5 bases, V lost 6 bases, and 8 bases had no gene match. The CDR3 runs to 15 residues. Written as DNA, the CDR3 is TGTGCCAGCAGCCCATCACAGGGGGCTCACAATGAGCAGTTCTTC. Amino acid sequence: CASSPSQGAHNEQFF.

This clonotype showed up just once. Compared with germline, one end of the junction differs, possibly owing to a read error. The rearrangement joins TRBV12-3 or TRBV12-4 to TRBJ2-5; 11 bases are a match to TRBD2. This CDR3 has 18 amino acids. The CDR3, as DNA: TGTGCCAGCAGTTTACAAGTCCACCTGGGACTAGCGGAAGAGACCCAGCACTTC. This encodes CASSLQVHLGLAEETQHF.

This clonotype was picked up many times. This chain links TRBV10-3 with TRBJ2-2; TRBD2 matches 7 bases. With V trimmed by 3 bases and J by 0 bases, 4 bases remained unmatched. This CDR3 has 16 residues. Germline V lookup: CDR1 ENHRY, CDR2 SYGVKD. The DNA for the CDR3 is TGTGCCATCAGTGATCTACTAGCGCCGAACACCGGGGAGCTGTTTTTT. Protein: CAISDLLAPNTGELFF.

The V gene is TRBV7-2, the J gene TRBJ2-1; TRBD2 matches 10 bases. V lost 1 base and J lost 6; bases outside the gene matches: 6. The CDR3 has 16 residues. The germline gives CDR1 SGHTA, CDR2 FQGNSA. CDR3 sequence (DNA): TGTGCCAGCAGCTTAGTGTCCAGCGGGAGGGTCAATGAGCAGTTCTTC. Its translation is CASSLVSSGRVNEQFF.

This clonotype was counted at least ten times. CDR3 nucleotides: TGTGCCAGCAGTCCGACTAGCGGGAATGAGCAGTTCTTC. It codes for CASSPTSGNEQFF. J is TRBJ2-1 and V is TRBV12-3 or TRBV12-4; TRBD2 matches at 10 bases. After removal of 5 bases from V and 7 bases from J, the junction contained 2 bases not matched to a gene. The CDR3 sequence is 13 residues long.

The genes are TRBV5-1 and TRBJ2-3; TRBD2 matches at 16 bases. Germline assignment: CDR1 SGHRS and CDR2 YFSETQ. CDR3 size: 18 residues. Germline trimming cut 4 bases from V and 1 base from J; bases unmatched to any gene: 6. The CDR3 protein is CASSPPGLAGGGTDTQYF. The CDR3 DNA reads as TGCGCCAGCAGCCCCCCGGGACTAGCGGGAGGGGGCACAGATACGCAGTATTTT.

This chain links TRBV7-2 with TRBJ2-7; D possibly corresponds to TRBD2 (6 bases). CDR3 length equals 15 residues. With 3 bases removed from V and 3 bases from J, the gap between germline ends came to 15 bases. Germline V gene lookup returns CDR1 SGHTA and CDR2 FQGNSA. The CDR3 region is CASSFMLARNYEQYF. The CDR3 region has the DNA TGTGCCAGCAGCTTTATGCTAGCGAGAAACTACGAGCAGTACTTC.

This clonotype was observed at least ten times. The J gene is TRBJ1-4, the V gene TRBV28, with 8 nucleotides matching TRBD1. Germline V CDR1 and CDR2: MDHEN, SYDVKM. Trimming removed 4 bases from V and 7 bases from J; junction bases left unmatched: 8. CDR3 size: 15 residues. DNA of the CDR3: TGTGCCAGCAGTTCTTTGGACAGGGAAATTGAAAAACTGTTTTTT. Its translation is CASSSLDREIEKLFF.